Listed here are 20 T cell receptor beta chains from one sample, sequenced in a study of molecular identifiers for immune sequencing clone quantification. TCRdb reprocessed the PCR reads via MiXCR and lists one record per CDR3 protein. The top ten hold about 0.84% of the sample, which has about 630,000 distinct CDR3 sequences, roughly 23% seen once. Specimen: naive CD8+ T cells from blood, with Jurkat cell RNA spiked in. Subset defined: FACS-sorted CD8+CD4-CCR7+CD45RA+ naive T cells. These receptor sequences come from a human donor in good health. Some libraries in this study had Jurkat cell RNA spiked in.

This clonotype was detected a few times. The chain joins TRBV3-1 to TRBJ2-3; 7 nucleotides line up with TRBD2. Germline CDR1 LGHDT, CDR2 YNNKEL (reference sequence). The CDR3 has 15 amino acids. V dropped 6 bases and J dropped 0; count of bases not matched to a gene: 6. The DNA of the CDR3 is TGTGCCAGCAGTGACCCTAGCGGCAGCACAGATACGCAGTATTTT. This translates into CASSDPSGSTDTQYF.

This clonotype was recorded at least ten times. V usage is TRBV7-9 and J usage is TRBJ2-3, with unresolved D. V dropped 5 bases and J dropped 1 base, with 16 bases sitting between them. Germline assignment: CDR1 SEHNR and CDR2 FQNEAQ (reference sequence). There are 16 residues in the CDR3. This chain's CDR3 is CASSAVVRSGTDTQYF. For the CDR3, the DNA is TGTGCCAGCAGCGCAGTGGTACGGTCGGGCACAGATACGCAGTATTTT.

This clonotype was counted a few times. The CDR3 loop is CASSIDREALSETQYF. CDR3 coding DNA: TGTGCCAGTAGTATAGACCGGGAAGCCCTCTCAGAGACCCAGTACTTC. This chain joins TRBV19 and TRBJ2-5, with a tentative D call TRBD2 (5 bases). The CDR3 totals 16 residues. Germline CDR1 LNHDA, CDR2 SQIVND (reference sequence). V was cut by 0 bases and J by 4 bases, with 15 bases left in between.

The V call is TRBV19, the J call TRBJ2-1; the D is unclear. The V gene's germline CDR1 is LNHDA and CDR2 SQIVND (reference sequence). Between the trimmed V and J ends, which lost 2 bases and 4 bases, there was a span of 9 bases. This CDR3 spans 14 amino acids. CDR3 sequence: CASSIILDYNEQFF. The CDR3 region has the DNA TGTGCCAGTAGTATAATCTTGGATTACAATGAGCAGTTCTTC.

The chain has TRBV12-3 or TRBV12-4 and TRBJ1-4; 8 bases are shared with TRBD1. The CDR3 covers 17 residues. With 0 bases clipped from V and 4 bases from J, the junction kept 7 bases outside the gene matches. The CDR3 coding sequence is TGTGCCAGCAGTTTAGCGGACAGGGAGGTCGGTAATGAAAAACTGTTTTTT. Amino acids: CASSLADREVGNEKLFF.

In this sample, this clonotype turned up many times. CDR3 protein: CASTHWVASTDTQYF. CDR3 DNA sequence: TGTGCCAGCACCCACTGGGTTGCTAGCACAGATACGCAGTATTTT. The chain uses TRBV6-6 and TRBJ2-3; D remains ambiguous. The ends were cut back, 7 bases at V and 0 bases at J, with 14 bases in the middle. The CDR3 is made up of 15 amino acids. The germline V gene has CDR1 MNHNY and CDR2 SVGAGI (reference sequence).

As to this clonotype: The CDR3 does not close with the conserved phenylalanine or tryptophan, likely indicating a read error. The V call is TRBV27, the J call TRBJ2-7; a possible D gene is TRBD1 (6 bases). The CDR3 has 16 residues. CDR1 and CDR2 from the germline V gene are MNHEY and SMNVEV (reference sequence). Between the trimmed V and J ends, which lost 5 bases and 1 base, there was a span of 18 bases. This CDR3 reads CASSPGTSDSSYEQYL. CDR3 DNA: TGTGCCAGCAGTCCGGGGACATCTGATTCGTCCTACGAGCAGTACCTC.

This clonotype was detected many times. The chain joins TRBV6-5 to TRBJ1-1, with D unresolved. This CDR3 has 14 residues. V lost 5 bases and J 0 bases, leaving 10 bases between the germline ends. The V gene's germline CDR1 is MNHEY and CDR2 SVGAGI. The CDR3 bases are TGTGCCAGCAGTACTCGGTCACTGAACACTGAAGCTTTCTTT. Translated: CASSTRSLNTEAFF.

This chain uses TRBV30 with TRBJ1-3; no clear D. The CDR3 runs 12 residues. Germline CDR1 reads GTSNPN; CDR2 reads SVGIG (reference sequence). V lost 0 bases, J lost 3 bases, and 3 bases lay in between. CDR3 DNA sequence: TGTGCCTGGAGTGTACGTGGAAACACCATATATTTT. Its protein is CAWSVRGNTIYF.

The chain combines TRBV20-1 with TRBJ2-4, with D possibly matching TRBD2 (6 bases). Germline V lookup: CDR1 DFQATT, CDR2 SNEGSKA (reference sequence). The CDR3 is made up of 17 amino acids. Deletions cut 0 bases from V and 5 bases from J, with 20 bases between. Here the CDR3 reads CSARDTPAGIGENIQYF. Written as DNA, the CDR3 is TGCAGTGCTAGAGATACCCCCGCGGGGATTGGCGAAAACATTCAGTACTTC.

Ten or more counts support this clonotype. This rearrangement joins TRBV7-9 to TRBJ2-1, with D uncertain. The CDR3 loop spans 15 amino acids. Germline V gene data show CDR1 as SEHNR and CDR2 as FQNEAQ (reference sequence). The ends were cut back, 4 bases at V and 9 bases at J, with 19 bases in the middle. CDR3 coding DNA: TGTGCCAGCAGCTCCAACGATAACAGTGATCTTGAGCAGTTCTTC. It yields the protein CASSSNDNSDLEQFF. The full variable domain, its missing parts supplied by reference TRBV7-9 and TRBJ2-1, is DTGVSQNPRHKITKRGQNVTFRCDPISEHNRLYWYRQTLGQGPEFLTYFQNEAQLEKSRLLSDRFSAERPKGSFSTLEIQRTEQGDSAMYLCASSSNDNSDLEQFFGPGTRLTVL.

This clonotype was detected ten times or more. The chain links TRBV15 to TRBJ2-3; 8 bases are shared with TRBD1. CDR1 is LNHNV and CDR2 is YYDKDF in the germline V gene (reference sequence). The CDR3 totals 15 residues. Unmatched junction bases numbered 7, after V lost 4 bases and J lost 4 bases. The CDR3 bases are TGTGCCACCAGCACCTCCAGGGGGCAACCAGATACGCAGTATTTT. It translates to CATSTSRGQPDTQYF.

This clonotype was recorded a few times. The chain joins TRBV12-3 or TRBV12-4 to TRBJ2-7; 7 bases map to TRBD2. The CDR3 has 15 amino acids. The V and J ends lost 1 base and 3 bases, in that order; junction bases with no gene match: 6. The CDR3 DNA is TGTGCCAGCAGTTTAGAGGCTAGCGGATACTACGAGCAGTACTTC. This encodes CASSLEASGYYEQYF.

Note on this clonotype: This may stem from a read error, because a much larger clone lies one nucleotide away. The conserved closing phenylalanine or tryptophan is absent in this CDR3, likely reflecting a read error. The V gene is TRBV6-1, the J gene TRBJ1-5; the D gene is possibly TRBD1 (6 bases). This CDR3 comprises 16 residues. The germline V gene encodes CDR1 MNHNS and CDR2 SASEGT. V was shortened by 3 bases and J by 7 bases, with 19 bases between the two germline ends. As DNA, the CDR3 is TGTGCCAGCAGTGAGAGAGGGATGGACAGCGGGCAGCCCCAGCATCTT. This sequence encodes CASSERGMDSGQPQHL.

Many counts were recorded for this clonotype. The chain is built from TRBV7-9 and TRBJ1-1; D unresolved. Germline assignment: CDR1 SEHNR and CDR2 FQNEAQ (reference sequence). This CDR3 has 12 amino acids. Trimming removed 7 bases at V and 3 bases at J, with 9 bases between. CDR3 coding DNA: TGTGCCAGCACCGGACCAGACACTGAAGCTTTCTTT. Its translation: CASTGPDTEAFF.

There are a few counts of this clonotype. J is TRBJ2-3 and V is TRBV14; D possibly corresponds to TRBD2 (5 bases). The V gene lost 3 bases and the J gene lost 6 bases, with 19 bases spanning the gap. The CDR3 length is 16 residues. Germline V gene data show CDR1 as SGHDN and CDR2 as FVKESK. CDR3 DNA: TGTGCCAGCAGCCAGTTGGTAGCTAGGGTAGCGGATACGCAGTATTTT. Amino acid sequence: CASSQLVARVADTQYF.

The V and J genes are TRBV19 and TRBJ2-3; weak D call: TRBD2 (6 bases). The germline V and J ends were trimmed by 2 bases and 8 bases, with 11 bases remaining between them. This CDR3 region has 13 residues. Germline V gene sequence: CDR1 LNHDA, CDR2 SQIVND (reference sequence). The DNA of the CDR3 is TGTGCCAGTAGTATAATCGGGGGAGGTACGCAGTATTTT. Amino acids: CASSIIGGGTQYF.

This clonotype has a count of ten or more. The V call is TRBV12-3 or TRBV12-4, the J call TRBJ2-7; D not certain. V was pared by 3 bases and J by 7 bases, with 16 bases between. The CDR3 loop spans 14 amino acids. DNA of the CDR3: TGTGCCAGCAGTTTCAATAGCCCGTCAGAGGAGCAGTACTTC. Translated: CASSFNSPSEEQYF.

About this clonotype: The junction shows a germline mismatch at one end, possibly a read error. The CDR3 spells CASSTSTSAGEKFF. As DNA, the CDR3 is TGTGCCAGCAGCACCTCCACTAGCGCCGGTGAGAAGTTCTTC. J is TRBJ2-1 and V is TRBV5-6, with 7 bases lining up with TRBD2. Germline CDR1 is SGHDT and CDR2 is YYEEEE. The CDR3 runs to 14 residues. Using reference TRBV5-6 and TRBJ2-1 for the parts outside the CDR3, the full variable domain is DAGVTQSPTHLIKTRGQQVTLRCSPKSGHDTVSWYQQALGQGPQFIFQYYEEEERQRGNFPDRFSGHQFPNYSSELNVNALLLGDSALYLCASSTSTSAGEKFFGPGTRLTVL.

A remark on this clonotype: A much larger clone lies one base from this, so it may be a read error. The chain is built from TRBV12-3 or TRBV12-4 and TRBJ1-3; 8 bases map to TRBD1. Germline trimming cut 5 bases from V and 3 bases from J; bases unmatched to any gene: 9. CDR3 length equals 16 residues. CDR3 sequence (DNA): TGTGCCAGCAGTGAAGCAGGGGGCGCGTTTGGAAACACCATATATTTT. It yields the protein CASSEAGGAFGNTIYF.